What follows are 27 T cell receptor beta chains derived from one specimen sequenced in a study of a mutant IDH1 vaccine in newly diagnosed glioma. Generated by immunoSEQ multiplex PCR, the TCRdb table keeps only in-frame clones and is missing some. The sample carries approximately 60,000 clones, roughly 85% recorded once. Their specific antigens are unknown. Time point noted: week 23, last vaccination. Every vaccine dose comprised 300 ug of mutant IDH1 20-mer peptide plus topical imiquimod. The material sequenced was PBMCs, taken from a glioma patient whose treatment included an IDH1 peptide vaccine. These receptors were taken from a man aged 25-45 years with glioma.

The genes are TRBV18 and TRBJ1-1, with D perhaps TRBD1 (6 bases). The V gene lost 7 bases and the J gene lost 2 bases, with 11 bases spanning the gap. CDR3 length: 13 amino acids. CDR1 is KGHSH and CDR2 is LQKENI in the germline V gene. The CDR3 coding sequence is TGTGCCAGCTGTCAGGGGAGAAACACTGAAGCTTTCTTT. Translating it yields CASCQGRNTEAFF.

Only a few counts were recorded for this clone. V and J are TRBV2 and TRBJ1-2; D is undetermined. V was trimmed by 6 bases and J by 3 bases, leaving 11 bases between them. This CDR3 contains 13 residues. Germline V gene sequence: CDR1 SNHLY, CDR2 FYNNEI. The CDR3 bases are TGTGCCAGCAGCGGAGGAACGGACTATGGCTACACCTTC. Amino acid sequence: CASSGGTDYGYTF.

The chain uses TRBV5-1 and TRBJ2-7; D is uncertain. CDR3 length: 14 residues. Germline loops: CDR1 SGHRS, CDR2 YFSETQ. V gave up 5 bases and J gave up 7 bases, with 19 bases separating them. The CDR3 region is CASRSVGTSREQYF. The CDR3 DNA sequence: TGCGCCAGCAGATCGGTTGGCACCTCTCGGGAGCAGTACTTC.

The chain joins TRBV7-8 to TRBJ1-2; unclear D gene. In germline, CDR1 is SGHVS, CDR2 FQNEAQ. Trimming left V 5 bases short and J 13 bases short, with 17 bases between. CDR3 length: 12 residues. The CDR3 region is CASSQLEFDITF. In DNA, the CDR3 is TGTGCCAGCAGCCAACTCGAGTTTGACATCACCTTC.

This clone has a single count. The V gene is TRBV7-2, the J gene TRBJ2-1, with D unclear. The CDR3 consists of 13 residues. Trimming took off 5 bases at V and 6 bases at J, with 11 bases between the two ends. In germline, CDR1 is SGHTA, CDR2 FQGNSA. The chain's CDR3 is CASSPVLANEQFF. The CDR3 DNA reads TGTGCCAGCAGCCCTGTTCTGGCCAATGAGCAGTTCTTC. Looking up the rest from reference TRBV7-2 and TRBJ2-1 gives the full variable domain: GAGVSQSPSNKVTEKGKDVELRCDPISGHTALYWYRQSLGQGLEFLIYFQGNSAPDKSGLPSDRFSAERTGGSVSTLTIQRTQQEDSAVYLCASSPVLANEQFFGPGTRLTVL.

The chain couples TRBV18 to TRBJ1-4, with D perhaps matching TRBD1 (5 bases). Germline V gives CDR1 KGHSH, CDR2 LQKENI. Trimming shortened V by 3 bases and J by 7 bases, and 15 bases separated the two germline ends. The CDR3 contains 15 residues. The CDR3 DNA reads TGTGCCAGCTCACCTACGTGGGGGGATGCTGAAAAACTGTTTTTT. Its translation: CASSPTWGDAEKLFF.

This clone came up a few times. V gene TRBV18 combines with J gene TRBJ2-5, with D unresolved. Germline CDR1 reads KGHSH; CDR2 reads LQKENI. This CDR3 has 13 residues. Deletions cut 6 bases from V and 4 bases from J, with 12 bases between. The CDR3 coding sequence is TGTGCCAGCTCCCCCAATTTGGGAGAGACCCAGTACTTC. It specifies CASSPNLGETQYF.

This clone came up once. The J gene is TRBJ1-5, the V gene TRBV7-9; D might be TRBD1 (6 bases). Between the trimmed V and J ends, which lost 2 bases and 5 bases, there was a span of 10 bases. The CDR3 runs 14 residues. Germline V gene data show CDR1 as SEHNR and CDR2 as FQNEAQ (reference sequence). As DNA, the CDR3 is TGTGCCAGCAGCTTATTGGGGGCGGATCAGCCCCAGCATTTT. Translation: CASSLLGADQPQHF.

The CDR3 DNA follows: TGTGCCAGCAGCGTAAGACAGGAGACCCAGTACTTC. Residues: CASSVRQETQYF. The rearrangement links TRBV2 to TRBJ2-5, with D possibly being TRBD1 (5 bases). The CDR3 totals 12 residues. CDR1 is SNHLY, CDR2 FYNNEI, per germline. Trimming took off 6 bases at V and 5 bases at J, with 10 bases between the two ends.

The chain combines TRBV5-1 with TRBJ2-1, with a possible D match to TRBD2 (6 bases). Trimming cost V 4 bases and J 1 base, with 12 bases left between them. The CDR3 contains 15 residues. Per germline, CDR1 SGHRS and CDR2 YFSETQ. CDR3 bases: TGCGCCAGCAGCCCAGATGGGGGGTCCTACAATGAGCAGTTCTTC. This encodes CASSPDGGSYNEQFF.

The chain couples TRBV12-5 to TRBJ1-1; no reliable D call. Germline CDR1 is LGHNT and CDR2 is FRNRAP. V dropped 2 bases and J dropped 1 base, with 5 bases sitting between them. The CDR3 is 13 residues long. CDR3 sequence reads: CASGLNRNTEAFF. The CDR3, as DNA: TGTGCTAGTGGTTTGAACCGGAACACTGAAGCTTTCTTT.

The chain carries TRBV19 and TRBJ2-1; no definite D call. Germline lookup yields CDR1 LNHDA and CDR2 SQIVND (reference sequence). V gave up 1 base and J gave up 4 bases, with 11 bases separating them. The CDR3 is 15 amino acids. The CDR3 coding sequence is TGTGCCAGTAGTATAGCGGAGACTCCTTACAATGAGCAGTTCTTC. Its protein is CASSIAETPYNEQFF.

V gene TRBV5-1 combines with J gene TRBJ1-2; D unresolved. Trimming cost V 6 bases and J 1 base, with 10 bases left between them. The CDR3 is 13 residues long. CDR1 and CDR2 (germline): SGHRS, YFSETQ. Here the CDR3 DNA reads TGCGCCAGCACCCCAGGAGATAACTATGGCTACACCTTC. It encodes CASTPGDNYGYTF.

This chain connects TRBV7-9 to TRBJ1-2, with TRBD1 identical over 9 bases. V lost 4 bases to trimming and J lost 4 bases; unmatched junction nucleotides: 7. The CDR3 contains 15 residues. Per the germline V gene, CDR1 is SEHNR and CDR2 is FQNEAQ (reference sequence). CDR3 residues: CASSSYRGRSYGYTF. As DNA, the CDR3 is TGTGCCAGCAGCTCGTACAGGGGGCGCAGCTATGGCTACACCTTC.

V gene TRBV29-1 combines with J gene TRBJ1-1, with D maybe TRBD1 (6 bases). The CDR3 has 12 amino acids. Germline assignment: CDR1 SQVTM and CDR2 ANQGSEA. The V end was cut by 5 bases, the J end by 4 bases, with 11 bases between. CDR3 region: CSVRGTGTEAFF. The DNA for the CDR3 is TGCAGCGTTAGGGGGACCGGCACTGAAGCTTTCTTT.

The V and J genes are TRBV2 and TRBJ1-5, with D unresolved. The CDR3 is 15 amino acids. The V gene's germline CDR1 is SNHLY and CDR2 FYNNEI. Trimming took 6 bases from V and 0 from J, leaving 12 bases between them. The CDR3 reads CASSEADYSNQPQHF. The CDR3 DNA is TGTGCCAGCAGCGAGGCAGACTATAGCAATCAGCCCCAGCATTTT.

J is TRBJ1-6 and V is TRBV6-1; D is unresolved. The germline gives CDR1 MNHNS, CDR2 SASEGT. The CDR3 extends over 14 amino acids. Between the trimmed V and J ends, which lost 3 bases and 7 bases, there was a span of 10 bases. The CDR3 sequence: CASSEGLDNSPLHF. The CDR3 bases are TGTGCCAGCAGTGAGGGTCTCGACAATTCACCCCTCCACTTT.

This clone appeared a single time. V usage is TRBV11-2 and J usage is TRBJ1-1, with 7 bases aligning to TRBD1. Germline values: CDR1 SGHAT, CDR2 FQNNGV. Trimming removed 5 bases from V and 7 bases from J; junction bases left unmatched: 16. The CDR3 has 16 residues. The CDR3: CASSRGQTSAGGEAFF. Here the CDR3 DNA reads TGTGCCAGCAGCCGGGGTCAGACCTCGGCAGGGGGTGAAGCTTTCTTT. The full variable domain, with the rest looked up from reference TRBV11-2 and TRBJ1-1, is EAGVAQSPRYKIIEKRQSVAFWCNPISGHATLYWYQQILGQGPKLLIQFQNNGVVDDSQLPKDRFSAERLKGVDSTLKIQPAKLEDSAVYLCASSRGQTSAGGEAFFGQGTRLTVV.

CDR3 in DNA: TGTGCCAGCAGTGACTGGGGATTTCCCTACGAGCAGTACTTC. Residues: CASSDWGFPYEQYF. The V gene is TRBV6-1, the J gene TRBJ2-7; D is ambiguous. V lost 3 bases to trimming and J lost 2 bases, with 11 bases between them. CDR1 is MNHNS and CDR2 is SASEGT in the germline V gene. CDR3 size: 14 residues.

The chain couples TRBV10-1 to TRBJ2-7; 9 nucleotides agree with TRBD1. Germline V lookup: CDR1 WNHNN, CDR2 SYGVQD (reference sequence). Trimming removed 5 bases from V and 2 bases from J; junction bases left unmatched: 4. The CDR3 is made up of 14 amino acids. Here the CDR3 reads CASSMGTGPYEQYF. The CDR3 DNA sequence: TGCGCCAGCAGTATGGGGACAGGGCCCTACGAGCAGTACTTC.

This clone was counted a few times. The chain is built from TRBV19 and TRBJ2-5, with D possibly being TRBD2 (5 bases). The CDR3 totals 14 residues. V gave up 4 bases and J gave up 7 bases, with 16 bases separating them. In germline, CDR1 is LNHDA, CDR2 SQIVND (reference sequence). CDR3 protein: CASSTTPQAVTQYF. DNA of the CDR3: TGTGCCAGTAGTACCACCCCCCAAGCGGTGACCCAGTACTTC.

This sequence joins TRBV5-4 and TRBJ2-1; 7 bases fit TRBD2. This CDR3 is 16 amino acids long. Trimming took 4 bases from V and 3 from J; bases not matched to a gene: 10. Per the germline V gene, CDR1 is SGHNT and CDR2 is YYREEE (reference sequence). CDR3 DNA sequence: TGTGCCAGCAGCAAAGTTTTTGGGGGGGACTACAATGAGCAGTTCTTC. Translation gives CASSKVFGGDYNEQFF.

This CDR3 is CASSGYEAFF. The CDR3 DNA follows: TGTGCCAGCAGTGGGTACGAAGCTTTCTTT. The chain uses TRBV6-1 and TRBJ1-1; no reliable D call. This CDR3 spans 10 amino acids. Trimming took off 4 bases at V and 8 bases at J, with 5 bases between the two ends. Germline V gives CDR1 MNHNS, CDR2 SASEGT.

The V and J genes are TRBV27 and TRBJ2-3; 9 bases are a match to TRBD1. The CDR3 is 14 residues long. Germline-derived CDR1 and CDR2 are MNHEY and SMNVEV (reference sequence). V was pared by 8 bases and J by 6 bases, with 9 bases of the junction left unmatched. CDR3 bases: TGTGCCAGCCGGGACAGGGTGTTTCACGATACGCAGTATTTT. Its translation is CASRDRVFHDTQYF.

CDR3 in DNA: TGTGCCAGCAGTCCACCCTCCACCGACTGGGAGCAGTACTTC. This gives the protein CASSPPSTDWEQYF. The rearrangement uses TRBV28 and TRBJ2-7; D ambiguous. This CDR3 contains 14 residues. Trimming took off 5 bases at V and 7 bases at J, with 18 bases between the two ends. Per germline, CDR1 MDHEN and CDR2 SYDVKM.

The chain uses TRBV5-1 and TRBJ2-7; D call uncertain. CDR1 is SGHRS and CDR2 is YFSETQ in the germline V gene. The CDR3 extends over 13 amino acids. V was clipped by 0 bases and J by 3 bases, with 7 bases between them. CDR3 sequence: CASSLDLVYEQYF. CDR3 in DNA: TGCGCCAGCAGCTTGGATCTGGTCTACGAGCAGTACTTC.

The chain recombines TRBV28 with TRBJ2-3; TRBD2 is a possible D gene (6 bases). CDR3 length equals 14 residues. Trimming shortened V by 3 bases and J by 5 bases, and 12 bases separated the two germline ends. CDR1 is MDHEN, CDR2 SYDVKM, per germline. CDR3 nucleotides: TGTGCCAGCAGTTTGGGGGGATTAGGAGATACGCAGTATTTT. Translation: CASSLGGLGDTQYF.